A selection of T cell receptor beta chains follows, all from one sample in a study of blood T cell repertoires in COVID-19. The assay was immunoSEQ multiplex PCR, and TCRdb's table has in-frame clones only and misses some. The top ten hold 2.5% to 3% of the sample, which has some 350,000 clones, about 83% seen once. Sequences were obtained from peripheral blood. Receptor source: a man under 40 with active or convalescent COVID-19. CDR3s include the opening cysteine and the closing phenylalanine or tryptophan. D genes are given only for firm matches. Expanded clones get a size class; other rows say once, few or many, or leave the size out.

v_gene: TRBV18
abundance: NA
d_gene: TRBD1
j_gene: TRBJ2-1
CDR3nt: TGTGCCAGCTCAAGAGGACAGGGGGGAGAGAATGAGCAGTTCTTC
CDR3aa: CASSRGQGGENEQFF

v_gene: TRBV4-1
abundance: NA
d_gene: TRBD2
j_gene: TRBJ2-7
CDR3nt: TGCGCCAGCAGCCGCGAGACTAGCGGGGTATCCTACGAGCAGTACTTC
CDR3aa: CASSRETSGVSYEQYF

v_gene: TRBV7-7
abundance: NA
d_gene: TRBD2
j_gene: TRBJ2-1
CDR3nt: TGTGCCAGCAGCGCAAATATAGCGGGAGGACGCCATGAGCAGTTCTTC
CDR3aa: CASSANIAGGRHEQFF

v_gene: TRBV5-8
abundance: NA
d_gene: NA
j_gene: TRBJ1-6
CDR3nt: TGTGCCAGCAGCATCACGTACGGGCAGGGGTACTTCAATTCACCCCTCCACTTT
CDR3aa: CASSITYGQGYFNSPLHF

v_gene: TRBV4-1
abundance: few
d_gene: TRBD2
j_gene: TRBJ2-7
CDR3nt: TGCGCCAGCAGCTTTTCGTCTAGCGGGAGGTCCTACGAGCAGTACTTC
CDR3aa: CASSFSSSGRSYEQYF

v_gene: TRBV18
abundance: NA
d_gene: NA
j_gene: TRBJ1-1
CDR3nt: TGTGCCAGCTCACCAGCCGCAGGTTCACAGACGAACACTGAAGCTTTCTTT
CDR3aa: CASSPAAGSQTNTEAFF

v_gene: TRBV5-4
abundance: NA
d_gene: NA
j_gene: TRBJ1-5
CDR3nt: TGTGCCAGCAGCCCCGGGGGAGGACGAGATCAGCCCCAGCATTTT
CDR3aa: CASSPGGGRDQPQHF

v_gene: TRBV7-2
abundance: NA
d_gene: NA
j_gene: TRBJ2-2
CDR3nt: TGTGCCAGCAGCTTTCCGCAAACTAACACCGGGGAGCTGTTTTTT
CDR3aa: CASSFPQTNTGELFF

v_gene: TRBV3-1/TRBV3-2
abundance: NA
d_gene: TRBD2
j_gene: TRBJ2-1
CDR3nt: TGTGCCAGCAGCCAGAGTCTAGCGGGAGGACACAATGAGCAGTTCTTC
CDR3aa: CASSQSLAGGHNEQFF

v_gene: TRBV10-3
abundance: NA
d_gene: NA
j_gene: TRBJ1-4
CDR3nt: TGTGCCATCAGTGAAAGGGCGGAGGATGAAAAACTGTTTTTT
CDR3aa: CAISERAEDEKLFF

v_gene: TRBV18
abundance: NA
d_gene: NA
j_gene: TRBJ2-3
CDR3nt: TGTGCCAGCTCGACGGTTCGGGGACTTTTAGATACGCAGTATTTT
CDR3aa: CASSTVRGLLDTQYF

v_gene: TRBV6-2/TRBV6-3
abundance: NA
d_gene: TRBD1
j_gene: TRBJ1-5
CDR3nt: TGTGCCAGCAGTTACTCCGGGGTTACAGGGGGCAATCAGCCCCAGCATTTT
CDR3aa: CASSYSGVTGGNQPQHF

v_gene: TRBV6-5
abundance: NA
d_gene: TRBD2
j_gene: TRBJ2-7
CDR3nt: TGTGCCAGCAGTTACTCTAGCGGGGGGACCTACGAGCAGTACTTC
CDR3aa: CASSYSSGGTYEQYF

v_gene: TRBV19
abundance: NA
d_gene: NA
j_gene: TRBJ1-5
CDR3nt: TGTGCCAGTAGGGCGGGGGAGCCCCAGCATTTT
CDR3aa: CASRAGEPQHF

v_gene: TRBV12-3/TRBV12-4
abundance: NA
d_gene: TRBD2
j_gene: TRBJ2-7
CDR3nt: TGTGCCAGCAGCCCCGGACTAGTACTCGAGCAGTACTTC
CDR3aa: CASSPGLVLEQYF

v_gene: TRBV5-1
abundance: few
d_gene: NA
j_gene: TRBJ2-6
CDR3nt: TGCGCCAGCAAGTGGAGCTCTGGGGCCAACGTCCTGACTTTC
CDR3aa: CASKWSSGANVLTF

v_gene: TRBV11-3
abundance: NA
d_gene: TRBD2
j_gene: TRBJ2-1
CDR3nt: TGTGCCAGCAGCTTAGATTCTAGCGGGGTCCACAATGAGCAGTTCTTC
CDR3aa: CASSLDSSGVHNEQFF

v_gene: TRBV25-1
abundance: NA
d_gene: NA
j_gene: TRBJ1-2
CDR3nt: TGTGCCAGCAGTGAGGGGGGGGACTATGGCTACACCTTC
CDR3aa: CASSEGGDYGYTF

v_gene: TRBV4-3
abundance: NA
d_gene: NA
j_gene: TRBJ1-4
CDR3nt: TGCGCCAGCAGCCAAATCATAGCTACTTCGGGAAAACTGTTTTTT
CDR3aa: CASSQIIATSGKLFF

v_gene: TRBV7-9
abundance: NA
d_gene: NA
j_gene: TRBJ1-1
CDR3nt: TGTGCCAGCAGCCCCACGGGGAAAGTCGCTGAAGCTTTCTTT
CDR3aa: CASSPTGKVAEAFF

v_gene: TRBV2
abundance: NA
d_gene: NA
j_gene: TRBJ1-5
CDR3nt: TGTGCCAGCAGTGAACCAATCCAGCCCCAGCATTTT
CDR3aa: CASSEPIQPQHF

v_gene: TRBV10-3
abundance: NA
d_gene: TRBD1
j_gene: TRBJ2-7
CDR3nt: TGTGCCATCAGTTCGGACAGGCGAAACTACGAGCAGTACTTC
CDR3aa: CAISSDRRNYEQYF

v_gene: TRBV30
abundance: NA
d_gene: NA
j_gene: TRBJ1-1
CDR3nt: TGTGCCTGGAGCCCCGGGGGTACCGCTTTCTTT
CDR3aa: CAWSPGGTAFF

v_gene: TRBV5-4
abundance: few
d_gene: NA
j_gene: TRBJ1-2
CDR3nt: TGTGCCAGCAGCTTCACACAGGGATATGGCTACACCTTC
CDR3aa: CASSFTQGYGYTF

v_gene: TRBV30
abundance: NA
d_gene: TRBD2
j_gene: TRBJ2-3
CDR3nt: TGTGCCTGGAGTCCCGGACTAGCGGGAGCGGCAGATACGCAGTATTTT
CDR3aa: CAWSPGLAGAADTQYF

v_gene: TRBV5-1
abundance: NA
d_gene: NA
j_gene: TRBJ2-7
CDR3nt: TGCGCCAGCAGCTTGGCCGGCGGGACCCTCTCCTACGAGCAGTACTTC
CDR3aa: CASSLAGGTLSYEQYF

v_gene: TRBV6-6
abundance: NA
d_gene: NA
j_gene: TRBJ1-6
CDR3nt: TGTGCCAGCAGTTTCCCCCCAGGGGCCAATTCACCCCTCCACTTT
CDR3aa: CASSFPPGANSPLHF